These 5 T cell receptor beta chains came from one sample sequenced in a study of blood T cell repertoires in COVID-19. Measured with immunoSEQ multiplex PCR; TCRdb has only the in-frame clones, and not every one. The data hold about 240,000 clones, with approximately 78% observed a single time. Sequenced material: peripheral blood. The origin of the receptors is a woman aged 60-70 years with active or convalescent COVID-19.

The chain is built from TRBV7-2 and TRBJ1-2; D is unresolved. Per germline, CDR1 SGHTA and CDR2 FQGNSA. Trimming shortened V by 5 bases and J by 4 bases, and 11 bases separated the two germline ends. CDR3 length: 13 amino acids. This CDR3 is CASSPGVGYGYTF. In DNA, the CDR3 is TGTGCCAGCAGCCCCGGAGTAGGCTATGGCTACACCTTC.

The chain combines TRBV2 with TRBJ1-5; the match to TRBD1 covers 10 bases. V lost 6 bases to trimming and J lost 6 bases; unmatched junction nucleotides: 8. CDR1 and CDR2 (germline): SNHLY, FYNNEI. The CDR3 totals 15 residues. CDR3 amino acids: CASSGDRGPAQPQHF. CDR3 sequence (DNA): TGTGCCAGCAGCGGAGACAGGGGGCCTGCTCAGCCCCAGCATTTT.

V usage is TRBV12-3 or TRBV12-4 and J usage is TRBJ2-5; tentative D call: TRBD2 (6 bases). This CDR3 has 12 residues. Trimming took off 4 bases at V and 5 bases at J, with 8 bases between the two ends. CDR3 loop: CASSSGRETQYF. For the CDR3, the DNA is TGTGCCAGCAGTTCGGGGAGGGAGACCCAGTACTTC.

The chain combines TRBV5-1 with TRBJ1-1; D unclear. Deletions cut 0 bases from V and 5 bases from J, with 8 bases between. This CDR3 is built from 13 residues. Looked up from germline, CDR1 is SGHRS and CDR2 is YFSETQ. The CDR3 DNA reads as TGCGCCAGCAGCTTGGTCCCCGGGACTGAAGCTTTCTTT. Encoded protein: CASSLVPGTEAFF. Supplemented by reference TRBV5-1 and TRBJ1-1, the full variable domain reads KAGVTQTPRYLIKTRGQQVTLSCSPISGHRSVSWYQQTPGQGLQFLFEYFSETQRNKGNFPGRFSGRQFSNSRSEMNVSTLELGDSALYLCASSLVPGTEAFFGQGTRLTVV.

V and J are TRBV2 and TRBJ1-1, with D possibly matching TRBD1 (5 bases). This CDR3 spans 13 amino acids. Germline V gene data show CDR1 as SNHLY and CDR2 as FYNNEI. With 5 bases removed from V and 1 base from J, the gap between germline ends came to 8 bases. This chain's CDR3 is CASSRDRNTEAFF. The CDR3 region has the DNA TGTGCCAGCAGTCGCGACAGGAACACTGAAGCTTTCTTT.